This entry concerns a single TCR beta chain. No antigen is known for it. Sequence data for DNA of cultured CD4+ T cells were generated by the Oncomine TCR Beta short-read assay. A single record per CDR3 protein comes from TCRdb applying MiXCR to the PCR reads. The data show 15,000 to 20,000 distinct CDR3 sequences, with about 45% seen just once and roughly 15% held by the top ten. This entry is derived from a study of vaccination and CD4 T cells after COVID-19. Background on the study: Median draw time for post-COVID samples was more than 80 days post-diagnosis (range 35 to 161).

The ends were cut back, 2 bases at V and 4 bases at J, with 12 bases in the middle. The CDR3 is 14 amino acids. Germline CDR1 is SGHRS and CDR2 is YFSETQ. The time point was: late sampling 161 to 241 days after vaccination in a few convalescent patients. Regarding treatment: approximately nine-day PBMC culture with coronavirus spike peptide pools or control peptides (ViraFEST assay). ViraFEST enlarged antigen-specific T cell populations with peptide pools and afterwards sequenced TCRs. This specimen was CD4+ T cells from blood, cultured in vitro, taken about 7 months after SARS-CoV-2 vaccination. This rearrangement joins TRBV5-1 to TRBJ1-2; D is unclear. This sequence was found in a human donor who had recovered from COVID-19. The CDR3 DNA follows: TGCGCCAGCAGCTTAGGCGACTCTCTCTATGGCTACACCTTC. This sequence encodes CASSLGDSLYGYTF.